The next 15 T cell receptor beta chains were all read from a single sample in a study of blood T cell repertoires in COVID-19. Sequencing used immunoSEQ multiplex PCR; TCRdb keeps in-frame clones, though not all of them. The repertoire holds 95,000 to 110,000 clones, about four fifths seen once, with approximately 3.6% in the top ten. The sample comprised peripheral blood. Receptors were obtained from an elderly woman with active or convalescent COVID-19.

This chain connects TRBV29-1 to TRBJ1-3; D perhaps matches TRBD1 (6 bases). CDR1 and CDR2 from the germline V gene are SQVTM and ANQGSEA. The CDR3 loop spans 13 amino acids. V dropped 6 bases and J dropped 2 bases, with 11 bases sitting between them. For the CDR3, the DNA is TGCAGCGTAGCCGAGGGGGCTGGAAACACCATATATTTT. It translates to CSVAEGAGNTIYF.

The V and J genes are TRBV18 and TRBJ2-3; no clear D gene. The CDR3 is 12 amino acids. Germline V gene sequence: CDR1 KGHSH, CDR2 LQKENI. V dropped 2 bases and J dropped 6 bases, with 6 bases sitting between them. The DNA for the CDR3 is TGTGCCAGCTCACCAAGCCTCGATACGCAGTATTTT. This codes for CASSPSLDTQYF.

The chain joins TRBV7-3 to TRBJ2-1; tentative D call: TRBD2 (6 bases). This CDR3 has 15 amino acids. Germline V CDR1 and CDR2: SGHTA, FQGTGA. V shed 5 bases and J shed 4 bases, with 15 bases lying between them. The CDR3 sequence: CASSDGAGPYNEQFF. CDR3 nucleotides: TGTGCCAGCAGCGACGGTGCGGGGCCTTACAATGAGCAGTTCTTC. Full variable domain (missing parts from reference TRBV7-3 and TRBJ2-1): GAGVSQTPSNKVTEKGKYVELRCDPISGHTALYWYRQSLGQGPEFLIYFQGTGAADDSGLPNDRFFAVRPEGSVSTLKIQRTERGDSAVYLCASSDGAGPYNEQFFGPGTRLTVL.

The chain employs TRBV30 and TRBJ2-7, with 7 positions matching TRBD1. The CDR3 has 13 residues. V lost 4 bases, J lost 2 bases, and 5 bases stayed unmatched. Germline CDR1 GTSNPN, CDR2 SVGIG (reference sequence). The CDR3: CAWTRQGPYEQYF. In DNA form, the CDR3 reads TGTGCCTGGACAAGACAGGGCCCCTACGAGCAGTACTTC.

This clone showed up just a few times. In DNA, the CDR3 is TGTGCCAGCTCACCACGGACAGGAGATAGCAATCAGCCCCAGCATTTT. It specifies CASSPRTGDSNQPQHF. The chain carries TRBV18 and TRBJ1-5, with TRBD1 matching 7 bases. The germline gives CDR1 KGHSH, CDR2 LQKENI. The CDR3 length is 16 residues. J was trimmed by 0 bases and V by 1 base; bases with no gene match: 3. Complete variable domain (other parts from reference TRBV18 and TRBJ1-5): NAGVMQNPRHLVRRRGQEARLRCSPMKGHSHVYWYRQLPEEGLKFMVYLQKENIIDESGMPKERFSAEFPKEGPSILRIQQVVRGDSAAYFCASSPRTGDSNQPQHFGDGTRLSIL.

This clone has only one observation. J is TRBJ1-2 and V is TRBV14; 7 bases align to TRBD1. Trimming at V came to 5 bases and at J to 2 bases, leaving 8 bases not matched to a gene. The CDR3 contains 15 residues. Germline CDR1 is SGHDN and CDR2 is FVKESK. The CDR3 region is CASSVRQGENYGYTF. CDR3 in DNA: TGTGCCAGCAGCGTACGACAGGGAGAAAACTATGGCTACACCTTC.

For the CDR3, the DNA is TGTGCCAGCAGCTCCGGGACACTCTATGGCTACACCTTC. Protein sequence: CASSSGTLYGYTF. J is TRBJ1-2 and V is TRBV6-5, with D perhaps matching TRBD1 (6 bases). The CDR3 runs 13 residues. Germline assignment: CDR1 MNHEY and CDR2 SVGAGI. The V and J ends lost 6 bases and 4 bases respectively, with 12 bases between them.

The J gene is TRBJ2-4, the V gene TRBV6-4, with 14 positions matching TRBD2. Unmatched junction bases numbered 8, after V lost 7 bases and J lost 0 bases. Germline V gene data show CDR1 as MRHNA and CDR2 as SNTAGT. The CDR3 covers 18 residues. The chain's CDR3 is CASNPPGLAGGAKNIQYF. In DNA form, the CDR3 reads TGTGCCAGCAACCCCCCAGGACTAGCGGGGGGAGCCAAAAACATTCAGTACTTC.

The CDR3 loop is CASSRQTPTYEQYF. As DNA, the CDR3 is TGTGCCAGCAGTCGACAGACACCCACCTACGAGCAGTACTTC. The J gene is TRBJ2-7, the V gene TRBV6-2 or TRBV6-3; tentative D call: TRBD1 (5 bases). The CDR3 contains 14 residues. Trimming took 5 bases from V and 2 from J, leaving 13 bases between them. Germline assignment: CDR1 MNHEY and CDR2 SVGEGT.

This chain connects TRBV24-1 to TRBJ2-2; no clear D gene. V dropped 3 bases and J dropped 5 bases, with 12 bases sitting between them. The germline CDR1 and CDR2 sequences are KGHDR and SFDVKD. The CDR3 is 15 amino acids. The CDR3, as DNA: TGTGCCACCAGTGATCCGTCTAGTCGTACCGGGGAGCTGTTTTTT. Its translation is CATSDPSSRTGELFF.

V gene TRBV5-5 combines with J gene TRBJ2-7, with TRBD1 matching over 12 bases. J was trimmed by 4 bases and V by 4 bases; bases with no gene match: 3. The germline CDR1 and CDR2 sequences are SGHKS and YYEKEE (reference sequence). The CDR3 loop spans 14 amino acids. Written as DNA, the CDR3 is TGTGCCAGCAGCACGGGACAGGGGGCATACGAGCAGTACTTC. Translated: CASSTGQGAYEQYF.

J is TRBJ2-1 and V is TRBV27; TRBD2 agrees at 10 bases. CDR3 length: 14 amino acids. In germline, CDR1 is MNHEY, CDR2 SMNVEV (reference sequence). The V and J ends lost 6 bases and 9 bases, in that order; junction bases with no gene match: 8. The CDR3 region is CASSRSGRAAEQFF. As DNA, the CDR3 is TGTGCCAGCAGCCGGAGCGGGAGGGCCGCTGAGCAGTTCTTC.

The chain recombines TRBV12-3 or TRBV12-4 with TRBJ1-2; D gene uncertain. Deletions cut 4 bases from V and 6 bases from J, with 12 bases between. The CDR3 has 13 amino acids. The chain's CDR3 is CASSYFSGNGYTF. CDR3 bases: TGTGCCAGCAGTTATTTTTCGGGGAATGGCTACACCTTC.

J is TRBJ2-2 and V is TRBV29-1, with TRBD2 identical over 8 bases. CDR3 size: 15 residues. Germline CDR1 is SQVTM and CDR2 is ANQGSEA. The V gene end was trimmed by 8 bases and the J gene end by 2 bases; junction bases not matched to a gene: 10. CDR3 coding DNA: TGCAGCATTAAAGCGGGGGATTTTAACACCGGGGAGCTGTTTTTT. Translated: CSIKAGDFNTGELFF.

The V call is TRBV19, the J call TRBJ2-7, with D possibly being TRBD2 (5 bases). Trimming shortened V by 6 bases and J by 1 base, and 13 bases separated the two germline ends. Germline V gives CDR1 LNHDA, CDR2 SQIVND (reference sequence). The CDR3 runs 14 residues. CDR3 coding DNA: TGTGCCAGTAGGCTAACAGCGGAGTCCTACGAGCAGTACTTC. Translating it yields CASRLTAESYEQYF.